Shown below are 10 T cell receptor beta chains from a single sample sequenced in a study of technical replicates of blood from four donors. The table came from immunoSEQ multiplex PCR; TCRdb's copy has only in-frame clones and leaves some out. The table lists roughly 62,000 clones, roughly 89% of them singletons. Sequences were obtained from PBMCs. The receptors derive from a human donor in good health. Some clones in this sample may be carry-over from other donors' samples.

The chain uses TRBV19 and TRBJ1-2; the D is unclear. This CDR3 is 13 amino acids long. The V end lost 7 bases, the J end lost 6 bases, and 15 bases lay between the germline ends. Germline loops: CDR1 LNHDA, CDR2 SQIVND (reference sequence). In nucleotides, the CDR3 is TGTGCCAGTACGGGGTCGCTGGGGAATGGCTACACCTTC. Amino acids: CASTGSLGNGYTF.

V and J are TRBV5-5 and TRBJ2-5, with D perhaps matching TRBD1 (6 bases). With 0 bases removed from V and 4 bases from J, the gap between germline ends came to 16 bases. Germline values: CDR1 SGHKS, CDR2 YYEKEE (reference sequence). The CDR3 has 16 residues. The CDR3 spells CASSLGVQGQGETQYF. Written as DNA, the CDR3 is TGTGCCAGCAGCTTGGGGGTACAGGGCCAGGGAGAGACCCAGTACTTC.

The V gene is TRBV9, the J gene TRBJ2-1; TRBD2 matches 7 bases. This CDR3 region has 14 residues. Losses at the gene ends were 4 bases for V and 7 bases for J; bases not matched to a gene: 8. Per the germline V gene, CDR1 is SGDLS and CDR2 is YYNGEE. In DNA form, the CDR3 reads TGTGCCAGCAGCTCTCCGGGACTAATGAATGAGCAGTTCTTC. This sequence encodes CASSSPGLMNEQFF. Drawing the rest from reference TRBV9 and TRBJ2-1, the complete variable domain is DSGVTQTPKHLITATGQRVTLRCSPRSGDLSVYWYQQSLDQGLQFLIQYYNGEERAKGNILERFSAQQFPDLHSELNLSSLELGDSALYFCASSSPGLMNEQFFGPGTRLTVL.

The V gene is TRBV4-3, the J gene TRBJ2-1; perhaps TRBD2 as D (6 bases). Germline V gene sequence: CDR1 LGHNA, CDR2 YSLEER. The CDR3 loop spans 16 amino acids. V gave up 4 bases and J gave up 0 bases, with 13 bases separating them. The DNA for the CDR3 is TGCGCCAGCAGCCTCGGGGCCGGGAGCTCCTACAATGAGCAGTTCTTC. It specifies CASSLGAGSSYNEQFF.

The chain employs TRBV7-8 and TRBJ2-2, with D perhaps matching TRBD2 (8 bases). Trimming removed 4 bases at V and 5 bases at J, with 14 bases between. CDR1 SGHVS and CDR2 FQNEAQ come from the germline V gene. CDR3 size: 15 residues. The CDR3 protein is CASSSSGGQTGELFF. The DNA of the CDR3 is TGTGCCAGCAGCTCCAGCGGGGGACAGACCGGGGAGCTGTTTTTT.

This clone has only one observation. The chain employs TRBV29-1 and TRBJ2-2, with D possibly being TRBD2 (6 bases). The V gene's germline CDR1 is SQVTM and CDR2 ANQGSEA. V was trimmed by 8 bases and J by 4 bases, leaving 11 bases between them. This CDR3 comprises 12 residues. The CDR3 DNA reads TGCAGCCACGGGAGTCCCACCGGGGAGCTGTTTTTT. It is translated as CSHGSPTGELFF.

The chain couples TRBV30 to TRBJ1-2, with unresolved D. V was shortened by 4 bases and J by 8 bases, with 14 bases between the two germline ends. The germline CDR1 and CDR2 sequences are GTSNPN and SVGIG (reference sequence). The CDR3 contains 12 residues. CDR3 in DNA: TGTGCCTGGAATCAATTCACCGGGGGCTACACCTTC. Translation gives CAWNQFTGGYTF.

J is TRBJ1-2 and V is TRBV18; D ambiguous. This CDR3 is built from 13 residues. V was pared by 2 bases and J by 4 bases, with 8 bases between. Germline CDR1 reads KGHSH; CDR2 reads LQKENI. The CDR3: CASSPVTPYGYTF. The CDR3 nucleotides are TGTGCCAGCTCACCAGTAACTCCCTATGGCTACACCTTC.

The V call is TRBV5-4, the J call TRBJ1-6, with 11 bases aligning to TRBD1. Germline CDR1 SGHNT, CDR2 YYREEE (reference sequence). V trimming: 2 bases; J trimming: 10 bases; junction bases outside the gene matches: 5. The CDR3 length is 15 residues. The CDR3 is CASSFWDRGSSPLHF. In nucleotides, the CDR3 is TGTGCCAGCAGCTTTTGGGACAGGGGGAGCTCACCCCTCCACTTT.

The chain combines TRBV6-1 with TRBJ2-7; 13 positions match TRBD2. From germline, CDR1 is MNHNS and CDR2 SASEGT. V lost 10 bases, J lost 2 bases, and 5 bases stayed unmatched. This CDR3 spans 14 amino acids. CDR3 amino acids: CAIPLAGGPYEQYF. The CDR3 nucleotides read TGTGCCATTCCACTAGCGGGAGGGCCCTACGAGCAGTACTTC.